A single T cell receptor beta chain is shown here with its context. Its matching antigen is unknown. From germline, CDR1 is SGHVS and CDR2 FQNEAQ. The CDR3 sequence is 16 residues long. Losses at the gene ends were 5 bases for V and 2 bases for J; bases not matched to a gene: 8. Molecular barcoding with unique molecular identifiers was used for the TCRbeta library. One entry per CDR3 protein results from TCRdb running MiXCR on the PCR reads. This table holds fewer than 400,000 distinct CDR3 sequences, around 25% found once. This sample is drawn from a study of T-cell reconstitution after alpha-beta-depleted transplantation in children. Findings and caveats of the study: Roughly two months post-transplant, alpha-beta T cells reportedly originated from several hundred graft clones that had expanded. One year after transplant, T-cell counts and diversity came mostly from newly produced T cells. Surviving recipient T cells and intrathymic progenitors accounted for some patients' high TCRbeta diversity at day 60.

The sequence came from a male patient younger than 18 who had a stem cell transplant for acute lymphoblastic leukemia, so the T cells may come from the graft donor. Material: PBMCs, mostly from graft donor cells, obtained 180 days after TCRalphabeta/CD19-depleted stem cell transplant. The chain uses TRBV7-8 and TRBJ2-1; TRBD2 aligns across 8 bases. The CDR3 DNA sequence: TGTGCCAGCAGCCCTAGTGTCGGGAGGGCCTACAATGAGCAGTTCTTC. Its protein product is CASSPSVGRAYNEQFF.